The next 14 T cell receptor beta chains were all read from a single sample in a study of cytomegalovirus exposure and HLA in healthy donors. PCR primers comprised 60 Vbeta and 13 Jbeta primers. The data were produced by immunoSEQ multiplex PCR, yet TCRdb's version contains in-frame clones alone and is incomplete. Of roughly 120,000 clones listed, about 74% are singletons. The sequenced sample consisted of PBMCs. These receptors all stem from a woman aged 40-49 years in good health and CMV-seropositive.

The V and J genes are TRBV5-8 and TRBJ2-5, with a weak D call TRBD2 (6 bases). Per germline, CDR1 SGHTS and CDR2 YDEGEE. V was clipped by 3 bases and J by 0 bases, with 12 bases between them. The CDR3 has 15 amino acids. The CDR3 loop is CASSSIRDYQETQYF. In nucleotides, the CDR3 is TGTGCCAGCAGCTCAATCCGGGACTACCAAGAGACCCAGTACTTC. The full variable domain, rest sourced from reference TRBV5-8 and TRBJ2-5, is EAGVTQSPTHLIKTRGQQATLRCSPISGHTSVYWYQQALGLGLQFLLWYDEGEERNRGNFPPRFSGRQFPNYSSELNVNALELEDSALYLCASSSIRDYQETQYFGPGTRLLVL.

The rearrangement links TRBV7-9 to TRBJ1-2; TRBD1 matches at 11 bases. Germline CDR1 reads SEHNR; CDR2 reads FQNEAQ (reference sequence). The V gene end was trimmed by 3 bases and the J gene end by 8 bases; junction bases not matched to a gene: 11. This CDR3 has 16 residues. DNA for the CDR3: TGTGCCAGCAGCTTTGACACCGGACAGGGGGCGGGGGGCTACACCTTC. Protein product: CASSFDTGQGAGGYTF.

This chain connects TRBV7-2 to TRBJ2-2; D might be TRBD2 (6 bases). The V gene's germline CDR1 is SGHTA and CDR2 FQGNSA. The length of the CDR3 is 16 residues. Between the trimmed V and J ends, which lost 2 bases and 12 bases, there was a span of 22 bases. CDR3 amino acids: CASSLNGGIPTGQLFF. CDR3 nucleotide sequence: TGTGCCAGCAGCTTAAATGGAGGGATTCCGACCGGACAGCTGTTTTTT.

The chain uses TRBV2 and TRBJ1-1, with D unresolved. This CDR3 spans 13 amino acids. Germline loops: CDR1 SNHLY, CDR2 FYNNEI. V shed 6 bases and J shed 4 bases, with 12 bases lying between them. The CDR3 is CASSQFAGTEAFF. The CDR3, as DNA: TGTGCCAGCAGCCAGTTCGCTGGCACTGAAGCTTTCTTT.

The gene calls are TRBV5-6 and TRBJ2-3, with 7 nucleotides matching TRBD1. Per germline, CDR1 SGHDT and CDR2 YYEEEE. After removal of 5 bases from V and 5 bases from J, the junction contained 8 bases not matched to a gene. The CDR3 covers 14 residues. The CDR3 DNA is TGTGCCAGCAGTGAACAGGGGATAGGAGATACGCAGTATTTT. Amino acids: CASSEQGIGDTQYF.

Only one count was recorded for this clone. The V gene is TRBV13, the J gene TRBJ2-3; TRBD2 matches 12 bases. The CDR3 totals 15 residues. Germline values: CDR1 PRHDT, CDR2 FYEKMQ (reference sequence). With 5 bases clipped from V and 6 bases from J, the junction kept 6 bases outside the gene matches. The CDR3 DNA follows: TGTGCCAGCAGCGCCCCGCTAGCGGGAGGGGATACGCAGTATTTT. It specifies CASSAPLAGGDTQYF. Filled out from reference TRBV13 and TRBJ2-3, the complete variable domain reads AAGVIQSPRHLIKEKRETATLKCYPIPRHDTVYWYQQGPGQDPQFLISFYEKMQSDKGSIPDRFSAQQFSDYHSELNMSSLELGDSALYFCASSAPLAGGDTQYFGPGTRLTVL.

The genes are TRBV19 and TRBJ1-2, with a tentative D call TRBD1 (6 bases). The CDR3 runs 15 residues. V was clipped by 5 bases and J by 3 bases, with 16 bases between them. Germline V gives CDR1 LNHDA, CDR2 SQIVND (reference sequence). CDR3 sequence: CASSVGSTGYYGYTF. The CDR3 coding sequence is TGTGCCAGTAGTGTAGGTTCGACAGGCTACTATGGCTACACCTTC.

The chain uses TRBV6-1 and TRBJ2-7; TRBD2 agrees at 8 bases. CDR3 size: 14 residues. V dropped 6 bases and J dropped 3; count of bases not matched to a gene: 7. CDR1 and CDR2 (germline): MNHNS, SASEGT. The chain's CDR3 is CASRWRGDVYEQYF. The CDR3 DNA reads as TGTGCCAGCAGGTGGCGGGGGGATGTCTACGAGCAGTACTTC.

The gene calls are TRBV7-9 and TRBJ2-3, with TRBD2 as a possible D gene (6 bases). The CDR3 totals 15 residues. Germline CDR1 and CDR2: SEHNR and FQNEAQ (reference sequence). V lost 0 bases to trimming and J lost 2 bases, with 9 bases between them. The CDR3 is CASSLARGYTDTQYF. Here the CDR3 DNA reads TGTGCCAGCAGCTTAGCGCGGGGTTACACAGATACGCAGTATTTT. The full variable domain, its missing parts supplied by reference TRBV7-9 and TRBJ2-3, is DTGVSQNPRHKITKRGQNVTFRCDPISEHNRLYWYRQTLGQGPEFLTYFQNEAQLEKSRLLSDRFSAERPKGSFSTLEIQRTEQGDSAMYLCASSLARGYTDTQYFGPGTRLTVL.

The chain employs TRBV6-1 and TRBJ1-2, with 8 bases lining up with TRBD1. The V and J ends lost 4 bases and 4 bases, in that order; junction bases with no gene match: 8. This CDR3 is 15 amino acids long. Germline CDR1 MNHNS, CDR2 SASEGT. CDR3 loop: CASSVQGGGAYGYTF. As DNA, the CDR3 is TGTGCCAGCAGTGTACAGGGGGGGGGCGCCTATGGCTACACCTTC.

Concerning this clone: One end of the junction is discordant with germline, which a read error may explain. CDR3 in amino acids: CASSFSGTSGSKVIF. In nucleotides, the CDR3 is TGTGCCAGCAGCTTTTCTGGGACTAGCGGGAGTAAGGTGATCTTC. The chain uses TRBV11-3 and TRBJ2-1; 14 nucleotides match TRBD2. The length of the CDR3 is 15 residues. In germline, CDR1 is SGHNT, CDR2 YENEEA.

The rearrangement uses TRBV7-9 and TRBJ1-1; tentative D call: TRBD1 (5 bases). In germline, CDR1 is SEHNR, CDR2 FQNEAQ (reference sequence). The CDR3 extends over 15 amino acids. V was trimmed by 1 base and J by 1 base, leaving 10 bases between them. The CDR3 DNA follows: TGTGCCAGCAGCTTAGGCGTGGGGCGGAACACTGAAGCTTTCTTT. The encoded protein is CASSLGVGRNTEAFF.

The chain recombines TRBV14 with TRBJ1-2; D remains unclear. This CDR3 spans 13 amino acids. CDR1 is SGHDN, CDR2 FVKESK, per germline. Trimming cost V 0 bases and J 7 bases, with 9 bases left between them. In DNA, the CDR3 is TGTGCCAGCAGCCAAGAACGGTTCGGTGGCTACACCTTC. It translates to CASSQERFGGYTF. Variable domain in full (rest from reference TRBV14 and TRBJ1-2): EAGVTQFPSHSVIEKGQTVTLRCDPISGHDNLYWYRRVMGKEIKFLLHFVKESKQDESGMPNNRFLAERTGGTYSTLKVQPAELEDSGVYFCASSQERFGGYTFGSGTRLTVV.

This clone showed up just a few times. The genes are TRBV10-3 and TRBJ1-2; D is undetermined. In germline, CDR1 is ENHRY, CDR2 SYGVKD. The CDR3 consists of 13 residues. Trimming shortened V by 6 bases and J by 4 bases, and 12 bases separated the two germline ends. CDR3 sequence: CAISGNEAYGYTF. Written as DNA, the CDR3 is TGTGCCATCAGCGGAAACGAGGCCTATGGCTACACCTTC.